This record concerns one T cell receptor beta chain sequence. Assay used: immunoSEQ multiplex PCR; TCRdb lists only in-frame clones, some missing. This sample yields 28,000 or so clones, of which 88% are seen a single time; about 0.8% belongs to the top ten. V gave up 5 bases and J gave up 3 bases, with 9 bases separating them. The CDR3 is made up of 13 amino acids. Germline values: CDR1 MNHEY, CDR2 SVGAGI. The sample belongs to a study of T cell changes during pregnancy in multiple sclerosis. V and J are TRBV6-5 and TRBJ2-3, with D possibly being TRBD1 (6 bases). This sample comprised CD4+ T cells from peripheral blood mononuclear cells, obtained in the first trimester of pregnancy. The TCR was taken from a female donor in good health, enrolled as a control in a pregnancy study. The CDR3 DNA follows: TGTGCCAGCAGTAACAGGGAAACAGATACGCAGTATTTT. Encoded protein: CASSNRETDTQYF.